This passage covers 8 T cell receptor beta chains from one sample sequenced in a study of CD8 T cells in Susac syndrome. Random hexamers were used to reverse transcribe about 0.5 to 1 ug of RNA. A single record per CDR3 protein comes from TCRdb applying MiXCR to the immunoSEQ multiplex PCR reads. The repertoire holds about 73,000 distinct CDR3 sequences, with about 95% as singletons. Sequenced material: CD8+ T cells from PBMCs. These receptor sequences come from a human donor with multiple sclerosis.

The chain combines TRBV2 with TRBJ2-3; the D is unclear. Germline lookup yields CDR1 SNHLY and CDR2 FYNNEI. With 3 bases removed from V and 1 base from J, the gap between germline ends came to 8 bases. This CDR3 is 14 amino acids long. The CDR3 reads CASSDGLRTDTQYF. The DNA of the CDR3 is TGTGCCAGCAGTGACGGTCTGCGCACAGATACGCAGTATTTT.

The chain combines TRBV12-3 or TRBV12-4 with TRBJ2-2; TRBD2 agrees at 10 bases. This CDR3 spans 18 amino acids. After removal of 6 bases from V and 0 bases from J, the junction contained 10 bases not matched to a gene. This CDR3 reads CASSSTLAGTPNTGELFF. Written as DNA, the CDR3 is TGTGCCAGCAGCTCCACACTAGCGGGGACTCCGAACACCGGGGAGCTGTTTTTT.

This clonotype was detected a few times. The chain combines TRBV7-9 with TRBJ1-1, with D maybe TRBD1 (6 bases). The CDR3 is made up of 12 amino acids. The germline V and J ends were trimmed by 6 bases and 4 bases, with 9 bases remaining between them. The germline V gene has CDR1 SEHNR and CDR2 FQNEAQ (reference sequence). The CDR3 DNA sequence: TGTGCCAGCAGTTCGACAGGCACTGAAGCTTTCTTT. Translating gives CASSSTGTEAFF.

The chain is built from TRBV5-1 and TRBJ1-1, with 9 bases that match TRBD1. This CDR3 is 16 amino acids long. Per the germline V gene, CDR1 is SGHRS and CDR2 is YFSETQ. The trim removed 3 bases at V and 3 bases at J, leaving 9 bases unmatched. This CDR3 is CASSSRTGDRDTEAFF. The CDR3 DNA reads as TGCGCCAGCAGCTCACGGACAGGGGACAGGGACACTGAAGCTTTCTTT.

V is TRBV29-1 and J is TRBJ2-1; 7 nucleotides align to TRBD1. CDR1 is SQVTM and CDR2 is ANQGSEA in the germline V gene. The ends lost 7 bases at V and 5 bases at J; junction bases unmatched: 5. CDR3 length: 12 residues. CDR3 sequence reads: CSARTGHNEQFF. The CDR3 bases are TGCAGCGCCCGGACAGGCCACAATGAGCAGTTCTTC.

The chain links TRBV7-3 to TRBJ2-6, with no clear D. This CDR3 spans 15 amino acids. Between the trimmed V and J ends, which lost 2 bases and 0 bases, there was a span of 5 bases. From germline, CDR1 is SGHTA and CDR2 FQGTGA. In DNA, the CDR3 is TGTGCCAGCAGCTTAGAGGTCTCTGGGGCCAACGTCCTGACTTTC. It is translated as CASSLEVSGANVLTF.

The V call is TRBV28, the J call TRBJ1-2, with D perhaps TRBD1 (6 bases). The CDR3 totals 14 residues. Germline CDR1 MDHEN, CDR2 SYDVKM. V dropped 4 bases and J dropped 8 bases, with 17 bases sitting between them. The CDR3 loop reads CASSSSTGIRGYTF. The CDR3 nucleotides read TGTGCCAGCAGTTCCTCAACAGGGATTCGGGGCTACACCTTC.

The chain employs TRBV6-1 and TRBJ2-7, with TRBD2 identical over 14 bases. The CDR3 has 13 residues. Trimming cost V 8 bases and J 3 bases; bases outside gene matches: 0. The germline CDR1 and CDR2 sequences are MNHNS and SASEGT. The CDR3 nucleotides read TGTGCCAGCGGGACTAGCGGGGGCTACGAGCAGTACTTC. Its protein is CASGTSGGYEQYF.